This T cell receptor (beta chain) was captured by sequencing in a study of T cells after yellow fever vaccination. Remarks on this clonotype: What it binds is not known.

This CDR3 contains 13 residues. The V end was cut by 4 bases, the J end by 7 bases, with 13 bases between. CDR1 and CDR2 (germline): SGHTA, FQGNSA. The study, taken as a whole, reports: The booster response re-showed most primary clones: 96% CD4, about 89% CD8. Abundant contaminating clonotypes from the bulk population could appear in FACS-sorted repertoires.

In TCRdb, the 5' RACE reads were re-called with MiXCR into one record per CDR3 protein. The data contain under 150,000 distinct CDR3 sequences, 7.7% of them singletons. The sequence derives from a man between 25 and 39 years old who received the YFV17D yellow fever vaccine. The chain couples TRBV7-2 to TRBJ2-5; D possibly corresponds to TRBD2 (6 bases). The input for sequencing was CD4+ T cells sorted from PBMCs, taken 5 days after the yellow fever booster vaccination. CDR3 DNA: TGTGCCAGCAGCTCCTGGTCCGGGGGGACCCAGTACTTC. It encodes CASSSWSGGTQYF.